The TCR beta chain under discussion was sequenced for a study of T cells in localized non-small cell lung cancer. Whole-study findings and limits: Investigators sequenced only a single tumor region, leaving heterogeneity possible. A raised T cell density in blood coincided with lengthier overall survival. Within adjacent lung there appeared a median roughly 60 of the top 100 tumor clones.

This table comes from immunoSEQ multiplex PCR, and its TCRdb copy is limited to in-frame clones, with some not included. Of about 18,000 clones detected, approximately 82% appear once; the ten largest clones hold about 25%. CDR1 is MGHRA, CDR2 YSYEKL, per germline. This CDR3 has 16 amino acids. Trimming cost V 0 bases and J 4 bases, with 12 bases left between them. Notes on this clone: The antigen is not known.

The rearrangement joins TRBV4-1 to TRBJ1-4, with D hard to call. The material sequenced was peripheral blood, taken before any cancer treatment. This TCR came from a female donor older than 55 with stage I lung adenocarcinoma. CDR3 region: CASSQDNLLINEKLFF. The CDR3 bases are TGCGCCAGCAGCCAAGATAACCTGCTTATTAATGAAAAACTGTTTTTT.